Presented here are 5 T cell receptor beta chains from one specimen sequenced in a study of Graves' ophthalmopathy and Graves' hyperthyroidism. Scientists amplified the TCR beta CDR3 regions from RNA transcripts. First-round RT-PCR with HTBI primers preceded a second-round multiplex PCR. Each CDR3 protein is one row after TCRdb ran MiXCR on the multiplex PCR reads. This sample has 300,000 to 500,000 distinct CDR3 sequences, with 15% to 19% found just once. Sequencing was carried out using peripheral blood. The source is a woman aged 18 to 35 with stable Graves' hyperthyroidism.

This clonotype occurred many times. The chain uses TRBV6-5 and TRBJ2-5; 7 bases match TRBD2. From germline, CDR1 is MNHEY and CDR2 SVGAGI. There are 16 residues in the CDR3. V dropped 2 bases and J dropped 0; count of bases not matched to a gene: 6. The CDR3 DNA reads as TGTGCCAGCAGTTACGGCGGGGGACTGTACCAAGAGACCCAGTACTTC. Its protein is CASSYGGGLYQETQYF.

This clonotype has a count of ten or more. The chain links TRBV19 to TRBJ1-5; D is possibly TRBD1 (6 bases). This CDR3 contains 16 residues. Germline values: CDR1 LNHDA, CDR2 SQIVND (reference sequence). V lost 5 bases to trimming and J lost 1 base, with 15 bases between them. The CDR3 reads CASSGLWGASNQPQHF. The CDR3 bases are TGTGCCAGTAGTGGTTTGTGGGGGGCGAGCAATCAGCCCCAGCATTTT.

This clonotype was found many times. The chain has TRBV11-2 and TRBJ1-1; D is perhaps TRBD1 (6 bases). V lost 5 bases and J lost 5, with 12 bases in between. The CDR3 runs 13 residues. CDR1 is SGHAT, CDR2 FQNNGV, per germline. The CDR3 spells CASSRRGGTEAFF. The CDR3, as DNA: TGTGCCAGCAGCCGACGAGGGGGTACTGAAGCTTTCTTT.

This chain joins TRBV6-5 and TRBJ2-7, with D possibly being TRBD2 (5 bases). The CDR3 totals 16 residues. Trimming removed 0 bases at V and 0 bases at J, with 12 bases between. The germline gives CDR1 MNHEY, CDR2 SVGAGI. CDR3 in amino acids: CASSYSRVLPSYEQYF. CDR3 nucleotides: TGTGCCAGCAGTTACTCGAGGGTTTTGCCCTCCTACGAGCAGTACTTC.

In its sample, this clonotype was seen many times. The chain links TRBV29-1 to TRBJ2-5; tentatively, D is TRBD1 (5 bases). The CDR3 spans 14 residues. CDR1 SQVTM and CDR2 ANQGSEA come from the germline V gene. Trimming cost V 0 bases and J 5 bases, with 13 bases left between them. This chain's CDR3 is CSVEDSGIGETQYF. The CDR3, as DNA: TGCAGCGTTGAAGATTCAGGGATTGGGGAGACCCAGTACTTC.